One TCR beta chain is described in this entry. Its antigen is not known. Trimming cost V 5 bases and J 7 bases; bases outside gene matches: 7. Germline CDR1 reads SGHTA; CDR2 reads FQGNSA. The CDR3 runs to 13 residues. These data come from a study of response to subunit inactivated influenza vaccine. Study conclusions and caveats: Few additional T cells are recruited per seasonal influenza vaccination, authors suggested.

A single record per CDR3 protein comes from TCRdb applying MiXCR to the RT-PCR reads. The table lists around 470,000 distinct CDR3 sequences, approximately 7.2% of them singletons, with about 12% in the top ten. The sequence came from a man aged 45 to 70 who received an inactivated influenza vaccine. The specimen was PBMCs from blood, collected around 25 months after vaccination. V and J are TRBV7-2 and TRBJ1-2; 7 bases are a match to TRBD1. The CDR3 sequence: CASSPSQGGGYTF. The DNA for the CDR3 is TGTGCCAGCAGCCCCTCTCAGGGGGGTGGCTACACCTTC.